This passage covers 31 T cell receptor beta chains from one sample sequenced in a study of T cells in Graves' hyperthyroidism and ophthalmopathy. Amplified TCR beta CDR3 regions came from RNA transcripts. Initially, a first-round RT-PCR of the TCR CDR3 employed the HTBI primer set. MiXCR was run by TCRdb on the multiplex PCR reads, yielding one entry per CDR3 protein. The repertoire holds some 700,000 distinct CDR3 sequences, with around 16% as singletons. The specimen sequenced was blood. The receptors originated from a man aged 50-59 years with Graves' hyperthyroidism.

Ten or more counts support this clonotype. The chain has TRBV25-1 and TRBJ2-7; 9 bases line up with TRBD1. The length of the CDR3 is 15 residues. The ends lost 3 bases at V and 3 bases at J; junction bases unmatched: 6. Germline V gene data show CDR1 as MGHDK and CDR2 as SYGVNS. CDR3 bases: TGTGCCAGCAGTGATCCGGGACAGGGCATCTACGAGCAGTACTTC. The encoded protein is CASSDPGQGIYEQYF.

The gene calls are TRBV7-9 and TRBJ2-1; no clear D gene. Germline assignment: CDR1 SEHNR and CDR2 FQNEAQ (reference sequence). CDR3 length: 13 residues. V was shortened by 5 bases and J by 6 bases, with 11 bases between the two germline ends. CDR3 DNA: TGTGCCAGCAGCCCCCTCGTGTCCAATGAGCAGTTCTTC. Translation gives CASSPLVSNEQFF.

This clonotype was seen many times. The gene calls are TRBV14 and TRBJ1-2, with D uncertain. CDR3 size: 13 residues. Germline V gene sequence: CDR1 SGHDN, CDR2 FVKESK. The V gene lost 1 base and the J gene lost 8 bases, with 11 bases spanning the gap. CDR3 sequence reads: CASSQALARGYTF. For the CDR3, the DNA is TGTGCCAGCAGCCAAGCTTTGGCGAGGGGCTACACCTTC. The variable domain in full, completed from reference TRBV14 and TRBJ1-2, reads EAGVTQFPSHSVIEKGQTVTLRCDPISGHDNLYWYRRVMGKEIKFLLHFVKESKQDESGMPNNRFLAERTGGTYSTLKVQPAELEDSGVYFCASSQALARGYTFGSGTRLTVV.

The V gene is TRBV9, the J gene TRBJ2-7; 9 nucleotides agree with TRBD2. Germline V gene data show CDR1 as SGDLS and CDR2 as YYNGEE. V lost 4 bases, J lost 6 bases, and 17 bases stayed unmatched. The CDR3 contains 17 residues. The CDR3 nucleotides read TGTGCCAGCAGCAGGGACATTGCCCGGACTAGCGCACGCGAGCAGTACTTC. The encoded protein is CASSRDIARTSAREQYF.

This clonotype was counted between two and nine times. The chain links TRBV28 to TRBJ1-5; D ambiguous. Trimming left V 8 bases short and J 2 bases short, with 7 bases between. Per germline, CDR1 MDHEN and CDR2 SYDVKM. The CDR3 has 12 residues. The CDR3, as DNA: TGTGCCAGCCTTGGGGGCAATCAGCCCCAGCATTTT. Translation gives CASLGGNQPQHF.

This clonotype appeared many times. The genes are TRBV28 and TRBJ1-2; D gene unclear. Trimming removed 3 bases at V and 6 bases at J, with 14 bases between. Germline-derived CDR1 and CDR2 are MDHEN and SYDVKM. This CDR3 contains 14 residues. The CDR3 DNA sequence: TGTGCCAGCAGTTTGAGTGTCGGGATCCATGGCTACACCTTC. It specifies CASSLSVGIHGYTF.

This rearrangement joins TRBV25-1 to TRBJ1-5; no clear D gene. Trimming pared 3 bases from V and 1 base from J, leaving 7 bases between. From germline, CDR1 is MGHDK and CDR2 SYGVNS. This CDR3 region has 14 residues. Written as DNA, the CDR3 is TGTGCCAGCAGTGATGAGAGAAGCAATCAGCCCCAGCATTTT. It encodes CASSDERSNQPQHF. The full variable domain, with the rest looked up from reference TRBV25-1 and TRBJ1-5, is EADIYQTPRYLVIGTGKKITLECSQTMGHDKMYWYQQDPGMELHLIHYSYGVNSTEKGDLSSESTVSRIRTEHFPLTLESARPSHTSQYLCASSDERSNQPQHFGDGTRLSIL.

This clonotype was counted ten times or more. This chain connects TRBV29-1 to TRBJ2-2; TRBD2 is a possible D gene (6 bases). There are 14 residues in the CDR3. V lost 6 bases and J 2 bases, leaving 13 bases between the germline ends. Germline CDR1 SQVTM, CDR2 ANQGSEA. Written as DNA, the CDR3 is TGCAGCGTCCAGGGACTTTTAAACACCGGGGAGCTGTTTTTT. This translates into CSVQGLLNTGELFF.

The gene calls are TRBV5-1 and TRBJ1-2; 10 bases map to TRBD1. The CDR3 runs 15 residues. Germline loops: CDR1 SGHRS, CDR2 YFSETQ. The V and J ends lost 8 bases and 6 bases, in that order; junction bases with no gene match: 13. This CDR3 reads CASNTRPGQGNGYTF. The DNA for the CDR3 is TGCGCCAGTAATACTAGACCGGGACAGGGGAATGGCTACACCTTC. Together with reference TRBV5-1 and TRBJ1-2, the CDR3 gives the full variable domain: KAGVTQTPRYLIKTRGQQVTLSCSPISGHRSVSWYQQTPGQGLQFLFEYFSETQRNKGNFPGRFSGRQFSNSRSEMNVSTLELGDSALYLCASNTRPGQGNGYTFGSGTRLTVV.

Many counts were recorded for this clonotype. The V and J genes are TRBV7-8 and TRBJ2-7; D not certain. CDR1 and CDR2 from the germline V gene are SGHVS and FQNEAQ. The CDR3 is made up of 14 amino acids. Trimming left V 2 bases short and J 3 bases short, with 11 bases between. CDR3 residues: CASSLSVPVYEQYF. CDR3 DNA sequence: TGTGCCAGCAGCTTAAGCGTTCCTGTCTACGAGCAGTACTTC.

This clonotype was counted many times. V and J are TRBV28 and TRBJ1-4, with 10 bases lining up with TRBD1. V shed 8 bases, J shed 7 bases, and the junction held 7 bases outside the gene matches. Germline V CDR1 and CDR2: MDHEN, SYDVKM. The CDR3 totals 14 residues. CDR3 bases: TGTGCCAGCCTACAGGGGGACAGGGGTGAAAAACTGTTTTTT. This sequence encodes CASLQGDRGEKLFF. Drawing the rest from reference TRBV28 and TRBJ1-4, the complete variable domain is DVKVTQSSRYLVKRTGEKVFLECVQDMDHENMFWYRQDPGLGLRLIYFSYDVKMKEKGDIPEGYSVSREKKERFSLILESASTNQTSMYLCASLQGDRGEKLFFGSGTQLSVL.

For this clonotype: This may arise from a read error, as a much more abundant clone is one base away. The chain carries TRBV6-5 and TRBJ1-4, with a possible D match to TRBD1 (5 bases). Germline-derived CDR1 and CDR2 are MNHEY and SVGAGI. CDR3 length equals 14 residues. This chain's CDR3 is CASSYYWGGEKLSF. As DNA, the CDR3 is TGTGCCAGCAGTTACTATTGGGGCGGCGAAAAACTGTCTTTT.

This clonotype occurred many times. The chain recombines TRBV12-3 or TRBV12-4 with TRBJ1-5; D remains unclear. The CDR3 has 15 amino acids. The V and J ends lost 2 bases and 4 bases respectively, with 12 bases between them. The CDR3 is CASSLKGGSNQPQHF. The CDR3 nucleotides are TGTGCCAGCAGTTTAAAGGGCGGCTCGAATCAGCCCCAGCATTTT.

A note on this clonotype: It may be a read error: a sequence one base away is much more abundant. This chain uses TRBV7-2 with TRBJ1-4; D unclear. This CDR3 region has 14 residues. V was clipped by 4 bases and J by 8 bases, with 14 bases between them. In germline, CDR1 is SGHTA, CDR2 FQGNSA. CDR3 amino acids: CASSSRREGEKLFF. The CDR3 nucleotides read TGTGCCAGCAGCTCCCGAAGGGAAGGCGAAAAACTGTTTTTT.

In this sample, this clonotype turned up a few times. V and J are TRBV29-1 and TRBJ2-1; D remains unclear. Deletions cut 3 bases from V and 5 bases from J, with 2 bases between. From germline, CDR1 is SQVTM and CDR2 ANQGSEA. There are 10 residues in the CDR3. The CDR3: CSVDHNEQFF. The CDR3 bases are TGCAGCGTTGATCACAATGAGCAGTTCTTC.

The chain recombines TRBV6-1 with TRBJ1-1; D uncertain. The V gene lost 6 bases and the J gene lost 0 bases, with 11 bases spanning the gap. This CDR3 is 14 amino acids long. Germline assignment: CDR1 MNHNS and CDR2 SASEGT. The CDR3 spells CASRPHRMNTEAFF. CDR3 nucleotide sequence: TGTGCCAGCAGGCCGCACAGAATGAACACTGAAGCTTTCTTT.

This clonotype appeared a few times. The chain uses TRBV29-1 and TRBJ1-2; no reliable D call. The ends were cut back, 5 bases at V and 1 base at J, with 11 bases in the middle. This CDR3 has 13 amino acids. Germline V gene data show CDR1 as SQVTM and CDR2 as ANQGSEA. The CDR3, as DNA: TGCAGCGTTTTGGGGAGGGATAACTATGGCTACACCTTC. It translates to CSVLGRDNYGYTF.

This clonotype has at least ten counts. The genes are TRBV5-5 and TRBJ2-1; 8 bases are a match to TRBD1. The CDR3 loop spans 15 amino acids. Looked up from germline, CDR1 is SGHKS and CDR2 is YYEKEE (reference sequence). V trimming: 2 bases; J trimming: 4 bases; junction bases outside the gene matches: 5. The CDR3, as DNA: TGTGCCAGCAGCTTCGGCAGGGGGCATTACAATGAGCAGTTCTTC. Its protein product is CASSFGRGHYNEQFF.

The sample holds a few counts of this clonotype. The J gene is TRBJ2-7, the V gene TRBV28, with TRBD2 matching 7 bases. CDR1 is MDHEN and CDR2 is SYDVKM in the germline V gene. The trim removed 11 bases at V and 1 base at J, leaving 14 bases unmatched. The CDR3 length is 15 residues. CDR3 sequence reads: CAGASGGSESYEQYF. CDR3 DNA: TGTGCCGGGGCGTCCGGCGGGAGCGAATCCTACGAGCAGTACTTC. The full variable domain, rest sourced from reference TRBV28 and TRBJ2-7, is DVKVTQSSRYLVKRTGEKVFLECVQDMDHENMFWYRQDPGLGLRLIYFSYDVKMKEKGDIPEGYSVSREKKERFSLILESASTNQTSMYLCAGASGGSESYEQYFGPGTRLTVT.

The genes are TRBV28 and TRBJ2-1, with 12 bases fitting TRBD2. Germline V gene data show CDR1 as MDHEN and CDR2 as SYDVKM. The junction had 12 bases not matched to a gene; V was cut back by 5 bases and J by 4 bases. The CDR3 sequence is 18 residues long. CDR3 amino acids: CASSPLPGLAGNYNEQFF. The CDR3 nucleotides read TGTGCCAGCAGTCCCCTACCCGGACTAGCGGGGAATTACAATGAGCAGTTCTTC. Complete variable domain (other parts from reference TRBV28 and TRBJ2-1): DVKVTQSSRYLVKRTGEKVFLECVQDMDHENMFWYRQDPGLGLRLIYFSYDVKMKEKGDIPEGYSVSREKKERFSLILESASTNQTSMYLCASSPLPGLAGNYNEQFFGPGTRLTVL.

This chain connects TRBV28 to TRBJ1-5; 10 bases are shared with TRBD1. CDR3 length: 16 amino acids. V gave up 5 bases and J gave up 2 bases; unmatched junction bases: 6. Germline assignment: CDR1 MDHEN and CDR2 SYDVKM. CDR3 nucleotides: TGTGCCAGCAGTGCGACAGGGGGCCTCGGCAATCAGCCCCAGCATTTT. Its protein product is CASSATGGLGNQPQHF.

This clonotype has more than one count but fewer than ten. This sequence joins TRBV10-1 and TRBJ1-6, with D perhaps matching TRBD1 (5 bases). CDR1 and CDR2 from the germline V gene are WNHNN and SYGVQD (reference sequence). The CDR3 contains 15 residues. V was trimmed by 4 bases and J by 7 bases, leaving 14 bases between them. The CDR3 spells CASSGGSGGNSPLHF. DNA for the CDR3: TGCGCCAGCAGTGGAGGATCCGGGGGAAATTCACCCCTCCACTTT.

This clonotype has only a few counts. V usage is TRBV6-1 and J usage is TRBJ1-1; TRBD1 aligns across 10 bases. Germline trimming cut 8 bases from V and 5 bases from J; bases unmatched to any gene: 5. This CDR3 has 13 residues. Germline V CDR1 and CDR2: MNHNS, SASEGT. In nucleotides, the CDR3 is TGTGCCAGCGGAGACAGGGGGCGAACTGAAGCTTTCTTT. Its translation is CASGDRGRTEAFF.

The DNA for the CDR3 is TGTGCCAGCAGCTTAACCCAGGGTTTGGGCACAGATACGCAGTATTTT. It codes for CASSLTQGLGTDTQYF. The chain links TRBV7-9 to TRBJ2-3; tentatively, D is TRBD1 (5 bases). The CDR3 has 16 amino acids. Trimming removed 2 bases at V and 1 base at J, with 13 bases between. Germline V lookup: CDR1 SEHNR, CDR2 FQNEAQ (reference sequence).

This clonotype came up many times. V usage is TRBV7-2 and J usage is TRBJ1-5; tentatively, D is TRBD1 (5 bases). Trimming left V 0 bases short and J 13 bases short, with 13 bases between. The CDR3 length is 13 residues. Germline CDR1 SGHTA, CDR2 FQGNSA. CDR3 nucleotide sequence: TGTGCCAGCAGCTTAGCGAAGGGGAACCTTCAGCATTTT. It specifies CASSLAKGNLQHF.

This rearrangement joins TRBV19 to TRBJ2-7; 10 bases map to TRBD2. CDR1 LNHDA and CDR2 SQIVND come from the germline V gene (reference sequence). V shed 6 bases, J shed 5 bases, and the junction held 13 bases outside the gene matches. This CDR3 has 16 amino acids. The CDR3 here is CASRPNEASGSNEQYF. The CDR3 DNA sequence: TGTGCCAGTAGACCCAATGAGGCTAGCGGGAGTAACGAGCAGTACTTC.

In this sample, this clonotype turned up many times. The DNA of the CDR3 is TGTGCCAGCAGACTTCATAGCGGGAGGGCACTTGGCACAGATACGCAGTATTTT. It codes for CASRLHSGRALGTDTQYF. The V gene is TRBV5-5, the J gene TRBJ2-3, with 11 bases that match TRBD2. Germline trimming cut 5 bases from V and 1 base from J; bases unmatched to any gene: 12. CDR1 and CDR2 from the germline V gene are SGHKS and YYEKEE (reference sequence). This CDR3 is built from 18 residues.

This clonotype was seen many times. The V and J genes are TRBV7-8 and TRBJ1-4, with a tentative D call TRBD1 (5 bases). This CDR3 has 16 residues. CDR1 and CDR2 (germline): SGHVS, FQNEAQ. V lost 3 bases and J 0 bases, leaving 11 bases between the germline ends. The CDR3 region is CASSFGTTTTNEKLFF. CDR3 DNA: TGTGCCAGCAGCTTTGGGACTACAACAACTAATGAAAAACTGTTTTTT.

This clonotype was picked up a small number of times. CDR3 protein: CAWSSNLPRERVGLYEQYF. As DNA, the CDR3 is TGTGCCTGGAGTAGCAACCTCCCGAGGGAGAGGGTCGGGCTTTACGAGCAGTACTTC. V and J are TRBV19 and TRBJ2-7, with a possible D match to TRBD2 (5 bases). The V and J ends lost 11 bases and 4 bases respectively, with 36 bases between them. Germline-derived CDR1 and CDR2 are LNHDA and SQIVND (reference sequence). The CDR3 spans 19 residues. The full variable domain, rest sourced from reference TRBV19 and TRBJ2-7, is DGGITQSPKYLFRKEGQNVTLSCEQNLNHDAMYWYRQDPGQGLRLIYYSQIVNDFQKGDIAEGYSVSREKKESFPLTVTSAQKNPTAFYLCAWSSNLPRERVGLYEQYFGPGTRLTVT.

This clonotype was seen ten or more times. V gene TRBV2 combines with J gene TRBJ1-1; D is uncertain. V was cut by 2 bases and J by 6 bases, with 16 bases left in between. Per germline, CDR1 SNHLY and CDR2 FYNNEI. The CDR3 is 15 amino acids. The CDR3 coding sequence is TGTGCCAGCAGTGAAAGGGCATTTCGGGAGGCTGAAGCTTTCTTT. This sequence encodes CASSERAFREAEAFF.

This clonotype has only a few counts. The rearrangement links TRBV12-3 or TRBV12-4 to TRBJ2-7, with D uncertain. This CDR3 has 14 residues. V was clipped by 5 bases and J by 0 bases, with 11 bases between them. CDR3 amino acids: CASSPLSSSYEQYF. The CDR3 coding sequence is TGTGCCAGCAGTCCCCTGAGTAGCTCCTACGAGCAGTACTTC.